These 5 T cell receptor beta chains came from one sample sequenced in a study of shared clonotypes between healthy human individuals. Clones were sequenced by immunoSEQ multiplex PCR, and TCRdb holds only the in-frame ones, with some missing. The data hold roughly 2.1 million clones, with more than 85% observed a single time. The naive CD8 fraction comprised CD45RO-negative cells positively selected for CCR7 and excluded terminally differentiated effector memory CD45RA+ cells. Input material: naive CD8+ T cells from PBMCs. These receptors all stem from a man aged 18 to 29 in good health. Some clones in this sample may be carry-over from other donors' samples.

The chain links TRBV27 to TRBJ1-2, with D maybe TRBD1 (6 bases). Trimming removed 6 bases at V and 10 bases at J, with 18 bases between. There are 13 residues in the CDR3. In germline, CDR1 is MNHEY, CDR2 SMNVEV (reference sequence). The CDR3 bases are TGTGCCAGCAGATGGACAGCCGGAGGAGACTACACCTTC. It codes for CASRWTAGGDYTF.

V usage is TRBV27 and J usage is TRBJ2-5; D unclear. The ends were cut back, 8 bases at V and 5 bases at J, with 12 bases in the middle. Germline V lookup: CDR1 MNHEY, CDR2 SMNVEV (reference sequence). The CDR3 is made up of 12 amino acids. In nucleotides, the CDR3 is TGTGCCAGCCAAGGAGCTGGGGAGACCCAGTACTTC. This translates into CASQGAGETQYF.

The chain is built from TRBV6-5 and TRBJ2-7, with a weak D call TRBD2 (6 bases). V gave up 4 bases and J gave up 0 bases, with 13 bases separating them. This CDR3 contains 15 residues. Germline CDR1 MNHEY, CDR2 SVGAGI. The CDR3 DNA sequence: TGTGCCAGCAGTTGGGAGGCAGGGTTCTCCTACGAGCAGTACTTC. Protein product: CASSWEAGFSYEQYF.

The chain has TRBV4-3 and TRBJ1-5; D call uncertain. CDR3 length equals 15 residues. Germline CDR1 LGHNA, CDR2 YSLEER. V lost 1 base and J lost 3, with 10 bases in between. In nucleotides, the CDR3 is TGCGCCAGCAGCCAAGGGACCGCTCACAATCAGCCCCAGCATTTT. Its protein product is CASSQGTAHNQPQHF.

J is TRBJ2-2 and V is TRBV7-9; D might be TRBD2 (5 bases). CDR3 length: 15 amino acids. The V gene's germline CDR1 is SEHNR and CDR2 FQNEAQ (reference sequence). V dropped 5 bases and J dropped 8 bases, with 18 bases sitting between them. The CDR3 nucleotides are TGTGCCAGCAGCGGTAGCGCGCCTTTTGTGGGGGAGCTGTTTTTT. Its translation: CASSGSAPFVGELFF.